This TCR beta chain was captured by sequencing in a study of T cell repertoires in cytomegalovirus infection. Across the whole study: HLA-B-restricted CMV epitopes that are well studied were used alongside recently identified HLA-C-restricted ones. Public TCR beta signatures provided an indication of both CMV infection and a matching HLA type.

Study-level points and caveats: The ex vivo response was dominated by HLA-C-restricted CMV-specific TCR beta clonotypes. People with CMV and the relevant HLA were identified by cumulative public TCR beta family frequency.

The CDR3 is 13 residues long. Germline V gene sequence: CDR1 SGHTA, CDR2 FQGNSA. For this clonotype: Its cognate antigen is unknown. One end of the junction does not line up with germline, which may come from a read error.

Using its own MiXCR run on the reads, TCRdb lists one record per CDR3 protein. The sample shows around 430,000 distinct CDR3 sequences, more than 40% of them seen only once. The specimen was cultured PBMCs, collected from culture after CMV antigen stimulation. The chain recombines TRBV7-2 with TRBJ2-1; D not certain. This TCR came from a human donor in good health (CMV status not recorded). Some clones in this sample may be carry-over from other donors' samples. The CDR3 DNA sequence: TGTGCCAGCAGCTTAGAACGGTACATTGAGCAGTTCTTC. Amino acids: CASSLERYIEQFF.